Listed below are T cell receptor beta chains from one sample, sequenced in a study of control samples from healthy donors and cancer patients. Sequenced by immunoSEQ multiplex PCR; TCRdb stores in-frame clones only, minus some. The data show about 170,000 clones, almost 90% seen once. The sequencing input was blood. All receptors derive from a woman in her twenties or thirties in good health. Each CDR3 is given with its conserved first and last residue. D genes are given only for firm matches. Clone size is given for some rows only: seen once, a few or many times, or a class if the clone is expanded.

d_gene	v_gene	abundance	j_gene	CDR3aa	CDR3nt
-	TRBV4-1	-	TRBJ1-3	CASSQEALQVFGNTIYF	TGCGCCAGCAGCCAAGAGGCACTACAGGTCTTTGGAAACACCATATATTTT
-	TRBV15	-	TRBJ2-5	CATSRGQETQYF	TGTGCCACCAGCAGGGGCCAAGAGACCCAGTACTTC
-	TRBV4-1	few	TRBJ1-1	CASSQWGRTNTEAFF	TGCGCCAGCAGCCAATGGGGACGGACGAACACTGAAGCTTTCTTT
-	TRBV6-5	once	TRBJ1-1	CASIRGATEAFF	TGTGCCAGCATAAGGGGGGCCACTGAAGCTTTCTTT
-	TRBV6-6	-	TRBJ1-4	CASSYSKGGSIEKLFF	TGTGCCAGCAGTTACTCGAAAGGAGGGAGTATAGAAAAACTGTTTTTT
-	TRBV6-5	few	TRBJ1-5	CASSPAGNQPQHF	TGTGCCAGCAGTCCGGCTGGCAATCAGCCCCAGCATTTT
TRBD1	TRBV4-1	-	TRBJ1-5	CASSHTIGTGFGNQPQHF	TGCGCCAGCAGCCACACAATTGGGACAGGGTTCGGGAATCAGCCCCAGCATTTT
-	TRBV6-4	-	TRBJ1-1	CASSVLVGTEAFF	TGTGCCAGCAGTGTCCTCGTTGGCACTGAAGCTTTCTTT
-	TRBV2	-	TRBJ2-1	CASIEYNEQFF	TGTGCCAGCATCGAGTACAATGAGCAGTTCTTC
-	TRBV9	-	TRBJ2-1	CASSVGAGALNEQFF	TGTGCCAGCAGCGTAGGGGCGGGGGCCCTAAATGAGCAGTTCTTC
-	TRBV7-6	-	TRBJ1-1	CASSLGSVGAMYTEAFF	TGTGCCAGCAGCTTAGGGTCGGTAGGGGCGATGTACACTGAAGCTTTCTTT
TRBD2	TRBV7-9	-	TRBJ2-5	CASSFGTSGIQETQYF	TGTGCCAGCAGCTTCGGGACTAGCGGGATTCAAGAGACCCAGTACTTC
-	TRBV20-1	-	TRBJ2-3	CSASRDGPTDTQYF	TGCAGTGCTAGTCGGGACGGGCCCACAGATACGCAGTATTTT
-	TRBV19	many	TRBJ1-2	CASSGYRTGPSGGYTF	TGTGCCAGTAGTGGTTATCGGACTGGTCCCTCGGGTGGCTACACCTTC
TRBD1	TRBV5-1	-	TRBJ1-4	CASSITGGREKLFF	TGCGCCAGCAGCATTACAGGGGGCCGTGAAAAACTGTTTTTT
-	TRBV6-1	-	TRBJ1-2	CASSESVPPRLRTPGGYGYTF	TGTGCCAGCAGTGAATCGGTCCCCCCTCGATTGAGAACCCCGGGGGGCTATGGCTACACCTTC
TRBD1	TRBV28	-	TRBJ1-1	CASSFSGGITEAFF	TGTGCCAGCAGTTTTTCAGGGGGCATCACTGAAGCTTTCTTT
-	TRBV29-1	-	TRBJ1-2	CSVHRVSERAYGYTF	TGCAGCGTTCACCGAGTTTCGGAGCGAGCCTATGGCTACACCTTC
TRBD1	TRBV11-1	-	TRBJ2-4	CASSSALGTENIQYF	TGTGCCAGCAGCTCTGCGCTCGGGACAGAAAACATTCAGTACTTC
TRBD1	TRBV30	once	TRBJ1-5	CAWGTGFTGQPQHF	TGTGCCTGGGGGACAGGGTTTACGGGTCAGCCCCAGCATTTT
-	TRBV6-1	-	TRBJ2-3	CASSDRGKYTDTQYF	TGTGCCAGCAGTGATCGGGGGAAATACACAGATACGCAGTATTTT
TRBD1	TRBV30	few	TRBJ1-1	CAWRITGANTEAFF	TGTGCCTGGAGGATCACAGGGGCCAACACTGAAGCTTTCTTT
TRBD2	TRBV28	-	TRBJ2-2	CASVRLGTSTGELFF	TGTGCCAGCGTTCGTCTCGGGACTAGCACCGGGGAGCTGTTTTTT
-	TRBV6-5	-	TRBJ2-3	CASSWASTDTQYF	TGTGCCAGCAGTTGGGCGAGCACAGATACGCAGTATTTT
-	TRBV27	-	TRBJ2-1	CASRETVNEQFF	TGTGCCAGCCGCGAGACGGTCAATGAGCAGTTCTTC
TRBD1	TRBV19	-	TRBJ1-3	CAGRDRGIVNTIYF	TGTGCCGGGAGAGACAGGGGGATCGTAAACACCATATATTTT
-	TRBV10-3	-	TRBJ2-3	CAIGNGQSTDTQYF	TGTGCCATCGGTAACGGACAGAGCACAGATACGCAGTATTTT
TRBD1	TRBV5-1	-	TRBJ2-5	CASSFTGTGRGETQYF	TGCGCCAGCAGCTTCACCGGGACAGGGAGAGGAGAGACCCAGTACTTC
-	TRBV29-1	-	TRBJ2-7	CSVEGTEPYEQYF	TGCAGCGTTGAAGGGACCGAGCCTTACGAGCAGTACTTC
-	TRBV9	-	TRBJ2-1	CASSVATGGGAYNEQFF	TGTGCCAGCAGCGTAGCTACAGGAGGGGGGGCTTACAATGAGCAGTTCTTC
-	TRBV10-2	-	TRBJ2-2	CASSEGAKAWLGELFF	TGCGCCAGCAGTGAGGGGGCAAAGGCTTGGTTAGGGGAGCTGTTTTTT
TRBD1	TRBV19	once	TRBJ2-1	CASKENSQGGDYNEQFF	TGTGCCAGTAAGGAAAATTCACAGGGGGGAGATTACAATGAGCAGTTCTTC
-	TRBV24-1	-	TRBJ2-3	CATSGRNREGTDTQYF	TGTGCCACCAGTGGGCGAAACAGGGAGGGAACAGATACGCAGTATTTT
-	TRBV20-1	once	TRBJ2-5	CSASGGQETQYF	TGCAGTGCTAGTGGTGGACAAGAGACCCAGTACTTC
TRBD2	TRBV14	-	TRBJ2-2	CASSQDLSGRALDTGELFF	TGTGCCAGCAGCCAAGATCTAAGCGGGAGGGCCCTGGACACCGGGGAGCTGTTTTTT
-	TRBV9	-	TRBJ1-3	CASSVRSTGPSGNTIYF	TGTGCCAGCAGCGTTAGATCTACAGGGCCCTCTGGAAACACCATATATTTT
-	TRBV9	-	TRBJ1-6	CASSVATPRGPNSPLHF	TGTGCCAGCAGCGTAGCTACCCCACGGGGCCCTAATTCACCCCTCCACTTT
-	TRBV24-1	-	TRBJ2-1	CATSVADNEQFF	TGTGCCACCAGTGTTGCGGACAATGAGCAGTTCTTC
TRBD1	TRBV3-1/TRBV3-2	-	TRBJ2-7	CASSTGAPYEQYF	TGTGCCAGCAGCACAGGGGCCCCCTACGAGCAGTACTTC
TRBD2	TRBV9	-	TRBJ2-5	CASSPSRTSKTQYF	TGTGCCAGCAGCCCATCCCGGACTAGCAAGACCCAGTACTTC
-	TRBV18	-	TRBJ2-3	CASSRSRSPDTQYF	TGTGCCAGCTCACGGAGCAGGTCCCCAGATACGCAGTATTTT
-	TRBV7-9	-	TRBJ2-1	CASISSGTNNEQFF	TGTGCCAGCATATCCTCCGGGACCAACAATGAGCAGTTCTTC
TRBD2	TRBV19	-	TRBJ2-5	CASRTSGTQETQYF	TGTGCCAGTAGAACTAGCGGGACCCAAGAGACCCAGTACTTC